What follows is one T cell receptor (beta chain) and its context. What it recognizes is unknown. Combining a sample-barcoded 5' primer with a J-beta primer mix, a second PCR ran for 7 to 11 cycles. A 12-random-nucleotide template-switch adaptor tagged each cDNA molecule. TCRdb fed the 5' RACE reads into MiXCR, producing one record per CDR3 protein. The sample comprises under 2,000,000 distinct CDR3 sequences, around 50% of which are singletons, and more than 2% rests with the top ten. This record belongs to a study of blood T cells in healthy people across ages. The CDR3 consists of 15 residues. Looked up from germline, CDR1 is SGDLS and CDR2 is YYNGEE. Between the trimmed V and J ends, which lost 3 bases and 1 base, there was a span of 12 bases. Regarding the study as a whole: Age brought a roughly linear fall in TCR beta diversity measured per million T cells. Donor CMV status, an unknown factor, possibly confounded changes in expanded clonotypes.

The receptor was derived from a middle-aged woman in good health. The sequencing sample was made of blood. The V gene is TRBV9, the J gene TRBJ2-3, with D hard to call. Here the CDR3 reads CASSARFVGTDTQYF. The CDR3 DNA is TGTGCCAGCAGCGCCCGTTTTGTGGGCACAGATACGCAGTATTTT.